The 27 T cell receptor beta chains below were found in one sample sequenced in a study of Graves' ophthalmopathy and Graves' hyperthyroidism. Beta-chain TCR CDR3 regions were amplified from RNA transcripts. First-round RT-PCR with HTBI primers preceded a second-round multiplex PCR. TCRdb used MiXCR to reprocess the multiplex PCR reads, holding one entry per CDR3 protein. Here the sample spans about 590,000 distinct CDR3 sequences, under 40% being singletons. The sequenced sample was peripheral blood or thyroid tissue (not recorded which). The receptors here all came from an adult man with Graves' hyperthyroidism.

To note about this clonotype: Possible read error: a much larger clone is one base away. CDR3 nucleotide sequence: TGTGCCAGCAGCCTCTTCGACACGACAGGCACCGGGGAGCTGTTTTTT. Translating gives CASSLFDTTGTGELFF. V is TRBV9 and J is TRBJ2-2, with D maybe TRBD1 (6 bases). The V end lost 4 bases, the J end lost 4 bases, and 17 bases lay between the germline ends. Germline V gene sequence: CDR1 SGDLS, CDR2 YYNGEE. The CDR3 loop spans 16 amino acids.

In its sample, this clonotype was seen many times. The chain employs TRBV7-8 and TRBJ2-7; weak D call: TRBD2 (5 bases). The CDR3 loop spans 14 amino acids. The V gene's germline CDR1 is SGHVS and CDR2 FQNEAQ. The V end was cut by 7 bases, the J end by 5 bases, with 18 bases between. CDR3 coding DNA: TGTGCCAGCACCCCCCGGACGGGGATAAACGAGCAGTACTTC. Translated: CASTPRTGINEQYF. The complete variable domain, with remaining parts taken from reference TRBV7-8 and TRBJ2-7, reads GAGVSQSPRYKVAKRGQDVALRCDPISGHVSLFWYQQALGQGPEFLTYFQNEAQLDKSGLPSDRFFAERPEGSVSTLKIQRTQQEDSAVYLCASTPRTGINEQYFGPGTRLTVT.

This clonotype showed up many times. This chain links TRBV24-1 with TRBJ1-1, with D possibly matching TRBD1 (6 bases). V lost 11 bases and J lost 4, with 22 bases in between. Per the germline V gene, CDR1 is KGHDR and CDR2 is SFDVKD. This CDR3 contains 15 residues. The CDR3 is CAISPSGGLGTEAFF. The CDR3 DNA follows: TGTGCCATTTCACCCTCCGGGGGCTTGGGCACTGAAGCTTTCTTT.

This clonotype was recorded many times. This chain links TRBV20-1 with TRBJ1-5; D is undetermined. Deletions cut 6 bases from V and 0 bases from J, with 9 bases between. Germline assignment: CDR1 DFQATT and CDR2 SNEGSKA (reference sequence). This CDR3 is 13 amino acids long. The CDR3 DNA reads TGCAGTGCCAAGATAAATAGCAATCAGCCCCAGCATTTT. Amino acid sequence: CSAKINSNQPQHF.

Here the CDR3 DNA reads TGCGCCAGCAGCCAAGGGAGCTCTGGGGCCAACGTCCTGACTTTC. Residues: CASSQGSSGANVLTF. V gene TRBV5-1 combines with J gene TRBJ2-6; tentative D call: TRBD2 (5 bases). V dropped 4 bases and J dropped 0 bases, with 8 bases sitting between them. CDR3 size: 15 residues. Germline-derived CDR1 and CDR2 are SGHRS and YFSETQ.

The CDR3 protein is CASSLGVRGELFF. The CDR3 DNA reads TGTGCCAGCAGCTTAGGGGTTAGAGGGGAGCTGTTTTTT. The chain carries TRBV7-8 and TRBJ2-2, with D unresolved. Germline V gives CDR1 SGHVS, CDR2 FQNEAQ. Trimming cost V 1 base and J 8 bases, with 8 bases left between them. The length of the CDR3 is 13 residues.

This clonotype was picked up many times. This rearrangement joins TRBV11-3 to TRBJ2-2; D uncertain. Germline CDR1 and CDR2: SGHNT and YENEEA. V was cut by 0 bases and J by 8 bases, with 4 bases left in between. The CDR3 length is 12 residues. The CDR3 is CASSLEVGELFF. In DNA, the CDR3 is TGTGCCAGCAGCTTAGAGGTGGGGGAGCTGTTTTTT.

The chain recombines TRBV20-1 with TRBJ2-7; the D call may be TRBD1 or TRBD2 (5 bases each). CDR1 DFQATT and CDR2 SNEGSKA come from the germline V gene (reference sequence). The CDR3 has 13 amino acids. V was cut by 3 bases and J by 7 bases, with 16 bases left in between. The CDR3 spells CSARLPGRAEQYF. CDR3 sequence (DNA): TGCAGTGCTAGGTTGCCGGGACGGGCTGAGCAGTACTTC.

This clonotype was seen repeatedly, ten times or more. The genes are TRBV9 and TRBJ1-1, with D hard to call. The CDR3 is 15 amino acids. Germline-derived CDR1 and CDR2 are SGDLS and YYNGEE. Between the trimmed V and J ends, which lost 0 bases and 4 bases, there was a span of 13 bases. The CDR3 DNA reads as TGTGCCAGCAGCGTAGCTGTTGGGGATGGCACTGAAGCTTTCTTT. It encodes CASSVAVGDGTEAFF.

This clonotype was detected only a few times. The rearrangement uses TRBV7-3 and TRBJ2-7; perhaps TRBD2 as D (6 bases). The DNA end lines up better with TRBJ2-1; the J call may be wrong. The CDR3 spans 15 residues. The V gene's germline CDR1 is SGHTA and CDR2 FQGTGA. The CDR3 reads CASSPAGREGNEQFF. The DNA of the CDR3 is TGTGCCAGCAGCCCCGCGGGACGAGAGGGGAATGAGCAGTTCTTC.

In this sample, this clonotype is medium-sized. V gene TRBV7-9 combines with J gene TRBJ1-1; D call uncertain. This CDR3 is 12 amino acids long. Germline CDR1 and CDR2: SEHNR and FQNEAQ (reference sequence). The V end lost 3 bases, the J end lost 3 bases, and 5 bases lay between the germline ends. CDR3 region: CASSFIYTEAFF. CDR3 coding DNA: TGTGCCAGCAGCTTCATTTACACTGAAGCTTTCTTT.

Turning to this clonotype: A junction end diverges from the germline sequence, so it may reflect a read error. This sequence joins TRBV10-3 and TRBJ1-3, with no clear D. The germline V gene encodes CDR1 ENHRY and CDR2 SYGVKD. CDR3 length: 15 residues. The DNA of the CDR3 is TGTGCCAGCAGTGTAAAAGGATTCGGTGGAAACACCATATATTTT. Translated: CASSVKGFGGNTIYF.

The J gene is TRBJ2-7, the V gene TRBV7-9; 7 nucleotides match TRBD1. Losses at the gene ends were 3 bases for V and 5 bases for J; bases not matched to a gene: 10. Germline V gene sequence: CDR1 SEHNR, CDR2 FQNEAQ (reference sequence). The CDR3 consists of 15 residues. The CDR3 region has the DNA TGTGCCAGCAGCTTCACCGGGACAGTGGACCACGAGCAGTACTTC. This gives the protein CASSFTGTVDHEQYF.

This clonotype was detected many times. J is TRBJ1-1 and V is TRBV25-1; D gene unclear. V was cut by 0 bases and J by 1 base, with 6 bases left in between. The CDR3 spans 14 residues. Per germline, CDR1 MGHDK and CDR2 SYGVNS. CDR3 sequence reads: CASSEYGENTEAFF. DNA of the CDR3: TGTGCCAGCAGTGAATATGGGGAGAACACTGAAGCTTTCTTT.

The chain combines TRBV20-1 with TRBJ1-2; 8 bases map to TRBD1. The CDR3 extends over 15 amino acids. Looked up from germline, CDR1 is DFQATT and CDR2 is SNEGSKA (reference sequence). V shed 6 bases and J 4 bases; nucleotides not matched to a gene: 13. CDR3 bases: TGCAGTGCCGAGGGGCCAGGGACAGGAGGCTATGGCTACACCTTC. This translates into CSAEGPGTGGYGYTF.

As concerns this clonotype: A much larger clone differs from this one at a single base, so this may be a read error. This chain links TRBV20-1 with TRBJ1-1; possible D gene TRBD1, 6 bases. The CDR3 extends over 15 amino acids. Germline CDR1 reads DFQATT; CDR2 reads SNEGSKA (reference sequence). CDR3 residues: CSARALGGLKTEAFF. In DNA, the CDR3 is TGCAGTGCTAGAGCCCTCGGGGGCCTGAAGACTGAAGCTTTCTTT.

This clonotype came up a few times. The chain carries TRBV30 and TRBJ1-5; 7 bases align to TRBD1. Trimming took 1 base from V and 0 from J; bases not matched to a gene: 6. The length of the CDR3 is 16 residues. Germline CDR1 is GTSNPN and CDR2 is SVGIG (reference sequence). CDR3 amino acids: CAWSAGQPYSNQPQHF. The CDR3 DNA reads TGTGCCTGGAGTGCGGGACAGCCCTATAGCAATCAGCCCCAGCATTTT.

In the case of this clonotype: A much larger clone differs from this one at a single base, so this may be a read error. The genes are TRBV9 and TRBJ1-1, with D unresolved. CDR1 SGDLS and CDR2 YYNGEE come from the germline V gene. CDR3 length: 15 amino acids. The V and J ends lost 4 bases and 4 bases respectively, with 17 bases between them. The CDR3 DNA reads as TGTGCCAGCAGCCAAACGATCCTGGCGAGCACTGAAGCTTTCTTT. Translating gives CASSQTILASTEAFF.

CDR3 residues: CASSILAGAHNEQFF. The CDR3 DNA is TGTGCCAGCAGTATACTAGCGGGGGCACACAATGAGCAGTTCTTC. This chain uses TRBV7-9 with TRBJ2-5, with 11 bases identical to TRBD2. TRBJ2-1 matches the DNA end more closely, so the J call is doubtful. CDR3 length equals 15 residues. Germline V gene sequence: CDR1 SEHNR, CDR2 FQNEAQ (reference sequence).

This chain links TRBV20-1 with TRBJ2-7, with D possibly matching TRBD2 (6 bases). Germline CDR1 DFQATT, CDR2 SNEGSKA (reference sequence). V was trimmed by 6 bases and J by 2 bases, leaving 17 bases between them. The CDR3 extends over 14 amino acids. The CDR3 DNA reads as TGCAGTGCCAACCCCCGGGACTCTCCCTACGAGCAGTACTTC. Residues: CSANPRDSPYEQYF.

This clonotype showed up many times. The V call is TRBV27, the J call TRBJ2-7, with unresolved D. The V gene lost 10 bases and the J gene lost 2 bases, with 6 bases spanning the gap. This CDR3 region has 10 residues. Germline V gene sequence: CDR1 MNHEY, CDR2 SMNVEV (reference sequence). CDR3 amino acids: CATLPYEQYF. Written as DNA, the CDR3 is TGTGCCACCTTGCCCTACGAGCAGTACTTC.

This sequence joins TRBV20-1 and TRBJ2-5; tentatively, D is TRBD1 or TRBD2 (5 bases each). V was cut by 5 bases and J by 5 bases, with 24 bases left in between. Germline V gene data show CDR1 as DFQATT and CDR2 as SNEGSKA (reference sequence). This CDR3 has 16 residues. This CDR3 is CSAGGSVMGEQETQYF. The CDR3 DNA sequence: TGCAGTGCTGGGGGATCGGTGATGGGGGAGCAGGAGACCCAGTACTTC.

This clonotype appeared once. The chain is built from TRBV7-2 and TRBJ2-7, with D possibly TRBD2 on 6 matching bases. Germline assignment: CDR1 SGHTA and CDR2 FQGNSA. The CDR3 has 12 residues. V shed 11 bases and J shed 4 bases, with 15 bases lying between them. The CDR3 DNA reads TGTGCCTGGGGGGACTCTCTATACGAGCAGTACTTC. It translates to CAWGDSLYEQYF.

This clonotype was counted between two and nine times. V usage is TRBV5-1 and J usage is TRBJ2-2; possibly TRBD1 for D (5 bases). Germline V gives CDR1 SGHRS, CDR2 YFSETQ. The CDR3 contains 15 residues. The V and J ends lost 0 bases and 2 bases respectively, with 8 bases between them. CDR3 loop: CASSLEGPNTGELFF. The CDR3 bases are TGCGCCAGCAGCTTGGAGGGGCCTAACACCGGGGAGCTGTTTTTT.

This clonotype was seen repeatedly, ten times or more. J is TRBJ2-5 and V is TRBV24-1, with D perhaps TRBD1 (5 bases). CDR3 size: 15 residues. CDR1 and CDR2 (germline): KGHDR, SFDVKD. Trimming took off 4 bases at V and 2 bases at J, with 13 bases between the two ends. CDR3 in amino acids: CATSDSTGKQETQYF. Here the CDR3 DNA reads TGTGCCACCAGTGACAGCACAGGTAAACAAGAGACCCAGTACTTC.

The chain employs TRBV3-1 and TRBJ2-7; 7 nucleotides agree with TRBD2. Germline trimming cut 2 bases from V and 0 bases from J; bases unmatched to any gene: 4. The CDR3 is 15 residues long. The V gene's germline CDR1 is LGHDT and CDR2 YNNKEL (reference sequence). As DNA, the CDR3 is TGTGCCAGCAGCCAAATAGCGGGTAACTCCTACGAGCAGTACTTC. Its protein is CASSQIAGNSYEQYF.

This clonotype was observed a handful of times. The rearrangement joins TRBV29-1 to TRBJ1-1, with D possibly TRBD1 on 5 matching bases. The CDR3 is 15 amino acids. V dropped 6 bases and J dropped 0 bases, with 17 bases sitting between them. Per the germline V gene, CDR1 is SQVTM and CDR2 is ANQGSEA. The CDR3 DNA follows: TGCAGCGTGCGGGGCAGACTCCCCATGAACACTGAAGCTTTCTTT. Its translation: CSVRGRLPMNTEAFF.